This TCR beta chain was captured by sequencing in a study of CD8 T cells in ankylosing spondylitis (dated 2017 in TCRdb). With respect to the entire study: To find TCR variants linked to disease, the study profiled T cell receptor beta repertoires in ankylosing spondylitis patients and healthy donors. The full study cohort was made up of 20 to 25 ankylosing spondylitis patients and roughly 100 healthy donors. Peripheral blood was sampled, and synovial fluid was also collected from ankylosing spondylitis patients. Findings and caveats that apply to the study as a whole: Some motif variants were previously reported in synovial fluid and blood of reactive arthritis patients, suggesting common disease-initiation mechanisms. A TCR beta motif of about 8 highly homologous amino acid variants appeared characteristic of blood from ankylosing spondylitis patients. According to the report, matched synovial fluid samples from ankylosing spondylitis patients were significantly enriched for the disease-linked clones. The disease-linked clones had a CD8+ phenotype and were found at relatively low frequencies in peripheral blood.

The germline ends are 12 bases apart after V is trimmed by 6 bases and J by 0 bases. The CDR1 and CDR2 encoded by the germline V gene are MDHEN and SYDVKM. Its CDR3 holds 14 amino acids, cysteine through phenylalanine. The retained sequence is limited to the CDR3, 42 bases, with the frame set at the first base. This clonotype was seen at least ten times. Its antigen target is currently unknown. Base qualities are missing; no much larger clone stands one base away. Reads for this sample came from an Illumina HiSeq 2500. TCR beta libraries were prepared by quantitative 5'-RACE with molecular barcodes. Processing in the source paper ran as follows. Disease-linked TCR variants were identified with a new computational method built on a probabilistic model of VDJ rearrangement. Using fastp at Q25 and MiXCR, TCRdb reprocessed the public reads and kept productive beta chains. Every entry covers one CDR3 protein and lists the most common genes and DNA from its rows. Clone size and V and J calls follow TCRdb, not the original study. Here the sample has 200,000 to 250,000 distinct CDR3 sequences; 8.2% occur a single time. Of the sample, 4% to 5% is held by the ten largest clones.

This TCR came from a female donor with ankylosing spondylitis or in good health (not recorded which). The sequence is built from TRBV28 and TRBJ2-7; TRBD2 is a weak D gene call, 5 bases matching. The sequencing input was blood, either unsorted or a sorted T cell fraction (not recorded which). The DNA reads TGTGCCAGCAGGCCCGGTGGGAGCTCCTACGAGCAGTACTTC. Its coded protein is CASRPGGSSYEQYF. The full variable domain, with segments outside the CDR3 supplied by the reference TRBV28 and TRBJ2-7 proteins, appears as DVKVTQSSRYLVKRTGEKVFLECVQDMDHENMFWYRQDPGLGLRLIYFSYDVKMKEKGDIPEGYSVSREKKERFSLILESASTNQTSMYLCASRPGGSSYEQYFGPGTRLTVT.